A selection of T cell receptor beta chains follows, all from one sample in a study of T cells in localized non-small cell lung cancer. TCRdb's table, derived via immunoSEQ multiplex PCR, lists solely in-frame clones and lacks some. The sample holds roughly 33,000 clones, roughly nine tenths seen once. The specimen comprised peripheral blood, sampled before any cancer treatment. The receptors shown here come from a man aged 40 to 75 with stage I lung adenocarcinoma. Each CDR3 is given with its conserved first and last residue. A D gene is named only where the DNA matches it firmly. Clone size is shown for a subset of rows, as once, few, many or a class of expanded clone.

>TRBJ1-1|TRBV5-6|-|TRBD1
TGTGCCAGCAGCTTGGGGACAGGGAACACTGAAGCTTTCTTT
CASSLGTGNTEAFF
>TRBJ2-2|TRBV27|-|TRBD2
TGTGCCAGCAGTTTGTTAGCGGGGGGACCTAACACCGGGGAGCTGTTTTTT
CASSLLAGGPNTGELFF
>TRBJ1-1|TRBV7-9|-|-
TGTGCCAGCAGCTTAGTCGGCAGGGCCGCTGAAGCTTTCTTT
CASSLVGRAAEAFF
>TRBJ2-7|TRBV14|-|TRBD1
TGTGCCAGCAGCCAAGCCGCGACAGGGGCCCAACCAAGCTCCTACGAGCAGTACTTC
CASSQAATGAQPSSYEQYF
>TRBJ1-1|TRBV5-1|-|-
TGCGCCAGCAGCTCCCCCGAGGGGCTTAACACTGAAGCTTTCTTT
CASSSPEGLNTEAFF
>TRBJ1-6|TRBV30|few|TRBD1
TGTGCCTATACAGGGGGTTATAATTCACCCCTCCACTTT
CAYTGGYNSPLHF
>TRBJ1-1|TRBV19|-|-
TGTGCCAGTAGTATAGCAGGCAGCTTGAACACTGAAGCTTTCTTT
CASSIAGSLNTEAFF
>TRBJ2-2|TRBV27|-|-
TGTGCCAGCAGTCCCGGGACTAACACCGGGGAGCTGTTTTTT
CASSPGTNTGELFF
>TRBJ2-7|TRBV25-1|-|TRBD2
TGTGCCAGCAGTGACGGCGGACTAGCGGGGGCCTACGAGCAGTACTTC
CASSDGGLAGAYEQYF
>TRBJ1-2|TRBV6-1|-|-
TGTGCCAGCAGGGACAGCTCTAACTATGGCTACACCTTC
CASRDSSNYGYTF
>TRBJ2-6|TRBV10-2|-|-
TGCGCCAGCAGCCAGGGTACAGGCTCTGGGGCCAACGTCCTGACTTTC
CASSQGTGSGANVLTF
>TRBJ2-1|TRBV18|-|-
TGTGCCAGCTCACGAAGACAGGAAACCAATGAGCAGTTCTTC
CASSRRQETNEQFF
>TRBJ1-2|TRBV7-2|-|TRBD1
TGTGCCAGCAGCTTACGGTCCGGGACAGGGTACTATGGCTACACCTTC
CASSLRSGTGYYGYTF
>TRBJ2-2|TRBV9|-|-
TGTGCCAGCAGCGTAGCCCGGGGGCACAGGGCCGGGGAGCTGTTTTTT
CASSVARGHRAGELFF
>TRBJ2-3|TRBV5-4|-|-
TGTGCCAGCAGCTTGGGGCAGGGAAGCGCAGATACGCAGTATTTT
CASSLGQGSADTQYF
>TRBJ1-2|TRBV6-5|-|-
TGTGCCAGCAGTTACTCGTACAGGGCGGAGGGCTACACCTTC
CASSYSYRAEGYTF
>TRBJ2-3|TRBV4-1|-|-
TGCGCCAGCAGCCAAGTTATCTTCAGCACAGATACGCAGTATTTT
CASSQVIFSTDTQYF